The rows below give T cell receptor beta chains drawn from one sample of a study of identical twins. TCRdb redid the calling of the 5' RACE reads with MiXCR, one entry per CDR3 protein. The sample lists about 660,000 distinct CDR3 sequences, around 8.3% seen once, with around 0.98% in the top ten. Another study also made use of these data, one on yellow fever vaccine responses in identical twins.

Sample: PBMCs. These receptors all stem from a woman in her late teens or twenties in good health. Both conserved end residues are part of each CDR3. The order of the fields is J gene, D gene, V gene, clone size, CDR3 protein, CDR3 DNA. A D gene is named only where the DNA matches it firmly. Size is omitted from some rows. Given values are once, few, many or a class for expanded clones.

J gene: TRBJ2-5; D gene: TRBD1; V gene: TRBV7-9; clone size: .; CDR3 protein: CASSSAIGTGAVETQYF; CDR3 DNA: TGTGCCAGCAGCTCCGCCATCGGGACAGGGGCTGTTGAGACCCAGTACTTC
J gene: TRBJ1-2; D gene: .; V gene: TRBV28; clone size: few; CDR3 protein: CASSFAGHSGYTF; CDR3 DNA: TGTGCCAGCAGTTTTGCAGGTCACTCTGGCTACACCTTC
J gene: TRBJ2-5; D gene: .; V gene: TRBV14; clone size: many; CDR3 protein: CASSHRETQYF; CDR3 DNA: TGTGCCAGCAGCCATAGGGAGACCCAGTACTTC
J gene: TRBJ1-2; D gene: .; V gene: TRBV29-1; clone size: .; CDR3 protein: CTTGGFYGYTF; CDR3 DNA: TGCACCACAGGAGGGTTCTATGGCTACACCTTC
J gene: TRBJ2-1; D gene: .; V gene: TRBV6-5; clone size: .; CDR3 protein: CASSLSDSHNEQFF; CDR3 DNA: TGTGCCAGCAGTTTATCGGACAGTCACAATGAGCAGTTCTTC
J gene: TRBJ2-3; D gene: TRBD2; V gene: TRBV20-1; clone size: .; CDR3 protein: CSARADSGGITNTQYF; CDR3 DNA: TGCAGTGCTAGGGCAGATAGCGGGGGGATTACTAATACGCAGTATTTT
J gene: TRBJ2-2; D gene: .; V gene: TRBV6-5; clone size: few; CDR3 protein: CASRRDSGELFF; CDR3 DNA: TGTGCCAGCAGGCGGGATTCCGGGGAGCTGTTTTTT
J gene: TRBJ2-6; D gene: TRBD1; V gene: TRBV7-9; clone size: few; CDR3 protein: CASSIRQGSAISGANVLTF; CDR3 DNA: TGTGCCAGCAGCATCCGACAGGGGAGTGCCATTTCTGGGGCCAACGTCCTGACTTTC
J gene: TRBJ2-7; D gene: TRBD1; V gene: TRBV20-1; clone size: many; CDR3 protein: CSAPGQSDYEQYF; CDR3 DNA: TGCAGTGCCCCGGGACAGTCTGACTACGAGCAGTACTTC
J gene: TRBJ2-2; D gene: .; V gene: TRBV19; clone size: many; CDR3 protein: CASWGNTGELFF; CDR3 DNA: TGTGCCAGCTGGGGGAACACCGGGGAGCTGTTTTTT
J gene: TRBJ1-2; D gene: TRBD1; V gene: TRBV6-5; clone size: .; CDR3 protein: CASSYSGQGDGYTF; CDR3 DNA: TGTGCCAGCAGTTACTCGGGACAGGGGGATGGCTACACCTTC
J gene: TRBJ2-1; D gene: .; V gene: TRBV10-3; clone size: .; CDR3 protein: CAISESGGPGEQFF; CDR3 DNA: TGTGCCATCAGTGAGTCGGGGGGCCCGGGTGAGCAGTTCTTC
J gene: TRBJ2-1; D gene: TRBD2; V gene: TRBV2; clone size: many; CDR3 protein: CASRLLAGVLNEQFF; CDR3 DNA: TGTGCCAGCAGGCTACTAGCGGGGGTGTTAAATGAGCAGTTCTTC
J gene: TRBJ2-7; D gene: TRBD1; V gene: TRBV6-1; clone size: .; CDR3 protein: CASSPRTGRSYEQYF; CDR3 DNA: TGTGCCAGCAGTCCACGGACAGGGAGGTCCTACGAGCAGTACTTC
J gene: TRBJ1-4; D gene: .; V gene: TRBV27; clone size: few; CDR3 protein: CASSFIGTTNEKLFF; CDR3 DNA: TGTGCCAGCAGTTTTATCGGAACAACTAATGAAAAACTGTTTTTT
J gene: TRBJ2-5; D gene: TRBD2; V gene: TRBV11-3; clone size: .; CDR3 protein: CASSSSGEQETQYF; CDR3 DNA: TGTGCCAGCAGCTCCAGCGGGGAACAAGAGACCCAGTACTTC